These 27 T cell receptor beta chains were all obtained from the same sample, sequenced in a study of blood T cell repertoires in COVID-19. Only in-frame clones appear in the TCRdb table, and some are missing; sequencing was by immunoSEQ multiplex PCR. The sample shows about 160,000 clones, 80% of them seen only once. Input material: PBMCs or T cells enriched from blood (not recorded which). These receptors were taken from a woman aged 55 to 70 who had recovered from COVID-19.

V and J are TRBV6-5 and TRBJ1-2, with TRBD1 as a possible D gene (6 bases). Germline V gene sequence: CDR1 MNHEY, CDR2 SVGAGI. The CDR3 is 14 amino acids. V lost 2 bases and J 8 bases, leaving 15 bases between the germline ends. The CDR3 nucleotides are TGTGCCAGCAGTTACCCCGGGACACTAGGAGGCTACACCTTC. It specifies CASSYPGTLGGYTF.

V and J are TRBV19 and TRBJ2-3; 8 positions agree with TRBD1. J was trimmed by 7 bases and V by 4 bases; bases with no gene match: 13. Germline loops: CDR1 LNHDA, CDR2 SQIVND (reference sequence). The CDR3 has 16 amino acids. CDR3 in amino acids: CASSNRGQAPMHTQYF. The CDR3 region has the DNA TGTGCCAGTAGTAACAGGGGACAGGCCCCCATGCATACGCAGTATTTT.

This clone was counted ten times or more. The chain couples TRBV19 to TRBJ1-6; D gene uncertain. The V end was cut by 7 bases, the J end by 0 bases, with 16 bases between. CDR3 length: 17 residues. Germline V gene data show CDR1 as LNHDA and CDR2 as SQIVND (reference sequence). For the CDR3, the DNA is TGTGCCAGTACCTCGGAGTACGGTAGCTCCTATAATTCACCCCTCCACTTT. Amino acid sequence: CASTSEYGSSYNSPLHF.

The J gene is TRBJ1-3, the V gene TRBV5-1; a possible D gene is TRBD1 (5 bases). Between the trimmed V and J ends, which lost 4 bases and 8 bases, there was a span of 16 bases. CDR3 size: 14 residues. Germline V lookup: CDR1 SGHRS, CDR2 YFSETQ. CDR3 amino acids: CASSDPGGLDTIYF. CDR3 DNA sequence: TGCGCCAGCAGCGACCCGGGGGGTTTAGACACCATATATTTT.

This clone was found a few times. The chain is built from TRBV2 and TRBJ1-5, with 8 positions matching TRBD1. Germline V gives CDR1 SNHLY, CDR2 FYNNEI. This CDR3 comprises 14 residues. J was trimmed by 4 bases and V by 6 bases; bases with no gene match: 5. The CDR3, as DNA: TGTGCCAGCAGAGCAGGGACAGGTAATCAGCCCCAGCATTTT. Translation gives CASRAGTGNQPQHF.

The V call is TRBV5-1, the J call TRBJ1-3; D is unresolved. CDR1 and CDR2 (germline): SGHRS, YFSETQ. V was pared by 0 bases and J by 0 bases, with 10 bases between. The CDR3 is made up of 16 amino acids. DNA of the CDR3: TGCGCCAGCAGCTTGGATCCGGGTCTCTCTGGAAACACCATATATTTT. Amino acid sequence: CASSLDPGLSGNTIYF.

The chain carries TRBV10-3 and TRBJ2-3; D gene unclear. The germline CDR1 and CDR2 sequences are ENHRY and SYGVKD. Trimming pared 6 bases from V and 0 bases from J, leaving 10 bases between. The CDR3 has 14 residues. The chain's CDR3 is CAIRRPRSTDTQYF. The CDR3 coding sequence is TGTGCCATCAGGCGTCCCAGGAGCACAGATACGCAGTATTTT.

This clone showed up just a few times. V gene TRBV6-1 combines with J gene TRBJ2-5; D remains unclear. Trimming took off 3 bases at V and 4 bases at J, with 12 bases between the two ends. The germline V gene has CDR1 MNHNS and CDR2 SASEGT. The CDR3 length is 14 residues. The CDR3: CASSDSPRGETQYF. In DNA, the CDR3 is TGTGCCAGCAGTGATTCGCCCAGAGGAGAGACCCAGTACTTC.

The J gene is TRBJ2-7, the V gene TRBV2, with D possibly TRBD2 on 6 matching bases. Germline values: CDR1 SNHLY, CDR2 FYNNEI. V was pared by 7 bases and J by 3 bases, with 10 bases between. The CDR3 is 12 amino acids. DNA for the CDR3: TGTGCCAGCATGGGAGGCGGCTACGAGCAGTACTTC. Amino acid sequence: CASMGGGYEQYF.

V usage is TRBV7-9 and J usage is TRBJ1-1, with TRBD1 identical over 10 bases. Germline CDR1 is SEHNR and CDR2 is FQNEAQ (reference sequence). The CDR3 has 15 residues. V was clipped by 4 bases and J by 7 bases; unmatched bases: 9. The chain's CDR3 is CASSSGTGVNREAFF. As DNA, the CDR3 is TGTGCCAGCAGCTCCGGGACAGGGGTTAACCGTGAAGCTTTCTTT. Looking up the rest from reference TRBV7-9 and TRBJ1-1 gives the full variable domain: DTGVSQNPRHKITKRGQNVTFRCDPISEHNRLYWYRQTLGQGPEFLTYFQNEAQLEKSRLLSDRFSAERPKGSFSTLEIQRTEQGDSAMYLCASSSGTGVNREAFFGQGTRLTVV.

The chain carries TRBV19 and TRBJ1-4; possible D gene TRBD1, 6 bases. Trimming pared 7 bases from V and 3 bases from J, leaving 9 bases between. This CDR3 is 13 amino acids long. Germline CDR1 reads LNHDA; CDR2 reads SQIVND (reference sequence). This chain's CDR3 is CASKGGPNEKLFF. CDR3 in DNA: TGTGCCAGTAAAGGGGGTCCTAATGAAAAACTGTTTTTT.

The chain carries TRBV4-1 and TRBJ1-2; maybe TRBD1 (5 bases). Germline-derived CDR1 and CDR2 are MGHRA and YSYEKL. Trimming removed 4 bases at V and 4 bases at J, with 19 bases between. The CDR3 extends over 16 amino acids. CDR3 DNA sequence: TGCGCCAGCAGCCCCCTGGGGCAGCTTCCTGCCTATGGCTACACCTTC. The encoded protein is CASSPLGQLPAYGYTF.

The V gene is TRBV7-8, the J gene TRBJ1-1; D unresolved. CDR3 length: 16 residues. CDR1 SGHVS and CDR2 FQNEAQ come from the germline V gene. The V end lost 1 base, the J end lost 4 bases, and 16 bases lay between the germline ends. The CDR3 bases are TGTGCCAGCAGCTTAGGGCCCCTCTCAGTGGTCACTGAAGCTTTCTTT. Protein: CASSLGPLSVVTEAFF.

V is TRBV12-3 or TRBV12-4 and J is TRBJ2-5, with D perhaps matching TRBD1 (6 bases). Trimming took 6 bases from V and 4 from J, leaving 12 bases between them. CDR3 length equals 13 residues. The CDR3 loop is CASRELTGETQYF. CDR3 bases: TGTGCCAGCAGAGAGCTGACAGGAGAGACCCAGTACTTC.

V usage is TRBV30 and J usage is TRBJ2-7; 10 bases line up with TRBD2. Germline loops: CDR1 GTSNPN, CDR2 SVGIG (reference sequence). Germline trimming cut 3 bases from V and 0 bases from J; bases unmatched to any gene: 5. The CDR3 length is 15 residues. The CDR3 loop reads CAWRLGTSDSYEQYF. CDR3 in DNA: TGTGCCTGGAGGCTCGGGACTAGCGACTCCTACGAGCAGTACTTC.

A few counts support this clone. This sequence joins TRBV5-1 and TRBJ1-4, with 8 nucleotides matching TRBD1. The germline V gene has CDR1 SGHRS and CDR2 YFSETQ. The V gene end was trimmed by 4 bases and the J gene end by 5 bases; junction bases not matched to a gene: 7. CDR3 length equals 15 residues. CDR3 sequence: CASSQDRVGNEKLFF. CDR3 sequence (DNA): TGCGCCAGCAGCCAGGACAGGGTGGGGAATGAAAAACTGTTTTTT.

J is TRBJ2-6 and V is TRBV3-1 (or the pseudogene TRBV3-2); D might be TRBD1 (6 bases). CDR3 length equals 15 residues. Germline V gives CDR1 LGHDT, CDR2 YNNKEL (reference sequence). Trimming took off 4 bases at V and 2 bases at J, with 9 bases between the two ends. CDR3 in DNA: TGTGCCAGCAGCCTACAGGGAACTGGGGCCAACGTCCTGACTTTC. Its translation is CASSLQGTGANVLTF.

CDR3 sequence (DNA): TGTGCCAGCAGCTCTGGACAGGACCCCACCGGGGAGCTGTTTTTT. Residues: CASSSGQDPTGELFF. The J gene is TRBJ2-2, the V gene TRBV5-4, with 7 bases fitting TRBD1. Per the germline V gene, CDR1 is SGHNT and CDR2 is YYREEE (reference sequence). Trimming took 3 bases from V and 4 from J; bases not matched to a gene: 6. The CDR3 length is 15 residues. Complete variable domain (other parts from reference TRBV5-4 and TRBJ2-2): ETGVTQSPTHLIKTRGQQVTLRCSSQSGHNTVSWYQQALGQGPQFIFQYYREEENGRGNFPPRFSGLQFPNYSSELNVNALELDDSALYLCASSSGQDPTGELFFGEGSRLTVL.

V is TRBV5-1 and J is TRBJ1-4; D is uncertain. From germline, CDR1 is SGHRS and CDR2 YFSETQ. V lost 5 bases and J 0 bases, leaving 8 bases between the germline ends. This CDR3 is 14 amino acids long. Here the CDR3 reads CASSEASTNEKLFF. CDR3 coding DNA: TGCGCCAGCAGTGAAGCATCAACTAATGAAAAACTGTTTTTT.

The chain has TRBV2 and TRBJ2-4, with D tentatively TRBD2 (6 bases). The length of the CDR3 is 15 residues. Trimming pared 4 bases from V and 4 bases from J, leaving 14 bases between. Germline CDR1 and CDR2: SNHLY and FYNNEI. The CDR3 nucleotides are TGTGCCAGCAGTGGCGTGATACTAGCTAAAAACATTCAGTACTTC. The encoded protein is CASSGVILAKNIQYF.

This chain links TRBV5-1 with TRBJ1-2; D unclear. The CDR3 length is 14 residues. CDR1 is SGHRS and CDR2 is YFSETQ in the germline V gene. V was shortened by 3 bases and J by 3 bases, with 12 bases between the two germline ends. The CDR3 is CASSSGGSHYGYTF. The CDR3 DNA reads TGCGCCAGCAGCTCGGGAGGGTCCCACTATGGCTACACCTTC.

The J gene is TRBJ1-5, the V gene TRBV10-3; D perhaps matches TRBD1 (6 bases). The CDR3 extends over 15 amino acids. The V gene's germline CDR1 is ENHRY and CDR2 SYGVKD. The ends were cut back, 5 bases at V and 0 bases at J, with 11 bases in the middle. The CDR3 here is CAISPGQLSNQPQHF. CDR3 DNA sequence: TGTGCCATCAGTCCTGGACAGCTTAGCAATCAGCCCCAGCATTTT.

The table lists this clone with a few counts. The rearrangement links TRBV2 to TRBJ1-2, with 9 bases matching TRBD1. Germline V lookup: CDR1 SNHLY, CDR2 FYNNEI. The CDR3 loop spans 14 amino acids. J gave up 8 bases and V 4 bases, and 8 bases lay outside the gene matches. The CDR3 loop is CASSAMGQGGGYTF. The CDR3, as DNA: TGTGCCAGCAGTGCTATGGGACAGGGAGGGGGCTACACCTTC.

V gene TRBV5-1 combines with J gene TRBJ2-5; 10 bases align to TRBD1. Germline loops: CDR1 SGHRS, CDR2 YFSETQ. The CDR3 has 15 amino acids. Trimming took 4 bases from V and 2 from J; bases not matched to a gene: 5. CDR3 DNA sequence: TGCGCCAGCAGCGAGGGACAGGGGCAACAAGAGACCCAGTACTTC. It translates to CASSEGQGQQETQYF.

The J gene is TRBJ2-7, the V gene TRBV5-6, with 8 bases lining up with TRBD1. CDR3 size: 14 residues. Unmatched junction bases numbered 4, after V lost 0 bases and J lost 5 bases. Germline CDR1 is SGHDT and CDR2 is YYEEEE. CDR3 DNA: TGTGCCAGCAGCTTGGGACAGGGGCGCAACGAGCAGTACTTC. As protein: CASSLGQGRNEQYF.

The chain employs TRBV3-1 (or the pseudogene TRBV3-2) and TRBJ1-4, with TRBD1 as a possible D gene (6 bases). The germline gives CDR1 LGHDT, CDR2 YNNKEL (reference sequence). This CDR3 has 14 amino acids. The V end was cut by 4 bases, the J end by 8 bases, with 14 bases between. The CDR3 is CASSRTGLGEKLFF. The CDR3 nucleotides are TGTGCCAGCAGCCGCACAGGGTTAGGGGAAAAACTGTTTTTT.

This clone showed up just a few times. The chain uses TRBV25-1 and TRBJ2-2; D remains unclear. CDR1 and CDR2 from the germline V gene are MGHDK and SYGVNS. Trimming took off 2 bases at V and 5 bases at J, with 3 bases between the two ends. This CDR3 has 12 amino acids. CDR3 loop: CASSERTGELFF. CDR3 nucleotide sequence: TGTGCCAGCAGTGAACGGACCGGGGAGCTGTTTTTT.